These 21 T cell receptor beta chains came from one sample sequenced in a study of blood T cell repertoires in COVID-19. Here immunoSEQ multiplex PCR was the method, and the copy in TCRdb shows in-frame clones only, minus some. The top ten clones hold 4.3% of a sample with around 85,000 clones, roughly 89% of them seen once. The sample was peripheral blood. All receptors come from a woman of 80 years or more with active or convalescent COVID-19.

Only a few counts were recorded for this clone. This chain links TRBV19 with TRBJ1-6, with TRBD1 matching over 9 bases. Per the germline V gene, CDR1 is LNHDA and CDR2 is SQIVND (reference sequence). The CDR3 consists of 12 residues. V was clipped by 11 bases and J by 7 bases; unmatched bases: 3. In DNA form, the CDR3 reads TGTGCCGCTGGGACAGGGAATTCACCCCTCCACTTT. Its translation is CAAGTGNSPLHF.

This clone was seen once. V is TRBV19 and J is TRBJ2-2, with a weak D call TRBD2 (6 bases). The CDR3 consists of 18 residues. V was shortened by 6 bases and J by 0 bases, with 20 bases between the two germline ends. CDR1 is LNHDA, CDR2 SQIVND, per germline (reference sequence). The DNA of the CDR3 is TGTGCCAGTAGCCCACGGGGGACGACAGCCTCGAACACCGGGGAGCTGTTTTTT. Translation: CASSPRGTTASNTGELFF.

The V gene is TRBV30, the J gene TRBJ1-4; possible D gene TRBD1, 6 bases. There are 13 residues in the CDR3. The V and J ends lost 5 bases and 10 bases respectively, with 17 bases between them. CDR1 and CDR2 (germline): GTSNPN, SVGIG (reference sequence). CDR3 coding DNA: TGTGCCTGGGGGGACAAAGGGGTCGTAAAACTGTTTTTT. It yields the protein CAWGDKGVVKLFF.

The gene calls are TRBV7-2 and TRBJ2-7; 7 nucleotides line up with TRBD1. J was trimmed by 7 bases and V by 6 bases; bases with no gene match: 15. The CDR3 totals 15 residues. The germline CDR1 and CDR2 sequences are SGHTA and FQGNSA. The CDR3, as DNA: TGTGCCAGCAGTTTGACAGGGATGGGTGAATGGGAGCAGTACTTC. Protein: CASSLTGMGEWEQYF.

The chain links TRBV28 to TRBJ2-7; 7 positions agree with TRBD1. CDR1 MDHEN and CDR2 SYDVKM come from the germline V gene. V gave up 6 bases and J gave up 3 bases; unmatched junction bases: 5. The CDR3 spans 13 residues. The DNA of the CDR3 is TGTGCCAGCAGAGGGACAGAAGTCTACGAGCAGTACTTC. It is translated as CASRGTEVYEQYF.

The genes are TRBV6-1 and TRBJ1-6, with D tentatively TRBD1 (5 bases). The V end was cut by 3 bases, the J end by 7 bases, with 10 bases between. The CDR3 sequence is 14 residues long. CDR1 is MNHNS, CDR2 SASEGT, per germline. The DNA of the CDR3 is TGTGCCAGCAGTGATAGGGGAGGAAATTCACCCCTCCACTTT. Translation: CASSDRGGNSPLHF.

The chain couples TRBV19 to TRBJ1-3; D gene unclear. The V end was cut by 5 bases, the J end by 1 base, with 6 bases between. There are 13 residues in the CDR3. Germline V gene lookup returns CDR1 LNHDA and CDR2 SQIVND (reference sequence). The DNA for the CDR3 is TGTGCCAGTAGTTCGGGGTCTGGAAACACCATATATTTT. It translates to CASSSGSGNTIYF.

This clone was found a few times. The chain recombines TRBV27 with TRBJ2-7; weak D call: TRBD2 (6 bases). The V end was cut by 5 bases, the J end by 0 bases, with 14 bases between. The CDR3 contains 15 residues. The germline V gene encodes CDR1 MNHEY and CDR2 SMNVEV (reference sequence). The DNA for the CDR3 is TGTGCCAGCAGTCGACGTAGCGGCCTCTCCTACGAGCAGTACTTC. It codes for CASSRRSGLSYEQYF.

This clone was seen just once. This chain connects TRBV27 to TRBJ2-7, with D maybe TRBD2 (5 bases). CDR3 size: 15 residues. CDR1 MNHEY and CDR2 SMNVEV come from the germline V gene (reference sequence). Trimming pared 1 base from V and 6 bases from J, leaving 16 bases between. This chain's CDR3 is CASSLLGGSIGEQYF. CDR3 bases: TGTGCCAGCAGTTTATTAGGTGGGAGTATCGGCGAGCAGTACTTC.

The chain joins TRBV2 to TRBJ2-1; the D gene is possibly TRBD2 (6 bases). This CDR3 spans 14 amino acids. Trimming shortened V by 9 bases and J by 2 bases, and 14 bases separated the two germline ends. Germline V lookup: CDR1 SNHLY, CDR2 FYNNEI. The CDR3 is CASNWDSTYNEQFF. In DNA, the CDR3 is TGTGCCAGTAATTGGGACTCCACCTACAATGAGCAGTTCTTC.

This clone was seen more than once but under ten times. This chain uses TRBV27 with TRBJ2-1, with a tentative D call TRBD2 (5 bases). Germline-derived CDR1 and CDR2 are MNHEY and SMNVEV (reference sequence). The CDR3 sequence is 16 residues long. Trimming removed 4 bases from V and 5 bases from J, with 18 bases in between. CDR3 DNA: TGTGCCAGCAGTTCCGCGGGCGCGGAAGAGGACAATGAGCAGTTCTTC. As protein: CASSSAGAEEDNEQFF.

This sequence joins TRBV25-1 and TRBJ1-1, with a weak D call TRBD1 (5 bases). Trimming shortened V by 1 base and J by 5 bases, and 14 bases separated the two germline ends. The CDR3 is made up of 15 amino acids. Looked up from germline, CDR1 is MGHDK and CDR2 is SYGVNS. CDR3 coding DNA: TGTGCCAGCAGTGAATCTCGGGGGTTAGCGACTGAAGCTTTCTTT. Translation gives CASSESRGLATEAFF.

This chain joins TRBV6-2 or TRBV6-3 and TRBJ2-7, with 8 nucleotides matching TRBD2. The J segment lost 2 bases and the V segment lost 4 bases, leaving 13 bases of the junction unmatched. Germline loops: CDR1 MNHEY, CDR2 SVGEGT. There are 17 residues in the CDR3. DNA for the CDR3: TGTGCCAGCAGTTTCCACTTTAGTAGCGGGAACCCCTACGAGCAGTACTTC. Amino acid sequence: CASSFHFSSGNPYEQYF.

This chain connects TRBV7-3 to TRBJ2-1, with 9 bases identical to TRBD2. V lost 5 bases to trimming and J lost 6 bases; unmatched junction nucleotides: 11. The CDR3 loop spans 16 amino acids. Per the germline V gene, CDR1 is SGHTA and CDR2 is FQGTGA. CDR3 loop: CASSPTRLAGPNEQFF. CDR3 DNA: TGTGCCAGCAGCCCGACTAGGCTAGCGGGGCCCAATGAGCAGTTCTTC.

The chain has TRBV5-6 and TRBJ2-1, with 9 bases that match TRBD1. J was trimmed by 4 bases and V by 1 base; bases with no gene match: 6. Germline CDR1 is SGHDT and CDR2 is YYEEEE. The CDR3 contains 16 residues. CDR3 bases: TGTGCCAGCAGCTTGACAGTGACAGGGGGGTACAATGAGCAGTTCTTC. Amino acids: CASSLTVTGGYNEQFF.

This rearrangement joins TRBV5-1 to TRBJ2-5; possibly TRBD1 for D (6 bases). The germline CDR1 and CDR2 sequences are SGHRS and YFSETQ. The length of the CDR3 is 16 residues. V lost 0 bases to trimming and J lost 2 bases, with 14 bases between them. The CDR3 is CASSLDVWDKQETQYF. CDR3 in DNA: TGCGCCAGCAGCTTGGATGTTTGGGACAAGCAAGAGACCCAGTACTTC.

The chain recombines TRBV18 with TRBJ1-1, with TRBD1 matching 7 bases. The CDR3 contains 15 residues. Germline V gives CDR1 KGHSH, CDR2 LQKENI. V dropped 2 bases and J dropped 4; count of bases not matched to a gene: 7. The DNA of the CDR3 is TGTGCCAGCTCACCAAAACAGGGGCAGGGCACTGAAGCTTTCTTT. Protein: CASSPKQGQGTEAFF. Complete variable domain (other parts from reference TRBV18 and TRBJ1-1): NAGVMQNPRHLVRRRGQEARLRCSPMKGHSHVYWYRQLPEEGLKFMVYLQKENIIDESGMPKERFSAEFPKEGPSILRIQQVVRGDSAAYFCASSPKQGQGTEAFFGQGTRLTVV.

CDR3 nucleotide sequence: TGTGCCAGCAGCCCGCCCGGGAGGGTAGGATACAATGAGCAGTTCTTC. Amino acid sequence: CASSPPGRVGYNEQFF. J is TRBJ2-1 and V is TRBV3-1 (or the pseudogene TRBV3-2), with 8 bases lining up with TRBD2. Germline CDR1 reads LGHDT; CDR2 reads YNNKEL (reference sequence). V trimming: 4 bases; J trimming: 4 bases; junction bases outside the gene matches: 9. The CDR3 extends over 16 amino acids.

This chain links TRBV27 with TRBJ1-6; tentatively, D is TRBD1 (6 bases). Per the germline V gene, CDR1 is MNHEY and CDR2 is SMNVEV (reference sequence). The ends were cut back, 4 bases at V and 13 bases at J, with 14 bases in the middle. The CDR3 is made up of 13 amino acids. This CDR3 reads CASSSIQGGPLHF. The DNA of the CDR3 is TGTGCCAGCAGTTCAATACAGGGTGGCCCCCTCCACTTT.

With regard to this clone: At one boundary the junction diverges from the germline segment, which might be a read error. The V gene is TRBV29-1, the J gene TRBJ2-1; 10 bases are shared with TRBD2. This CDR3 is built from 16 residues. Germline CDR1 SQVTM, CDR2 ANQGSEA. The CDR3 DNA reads TGCAGCGTCGAAGGGACTAGCGCTAGCTCCTACAATGAGCAGTTCTTC. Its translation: CSVEGTSASSYNEQFF.

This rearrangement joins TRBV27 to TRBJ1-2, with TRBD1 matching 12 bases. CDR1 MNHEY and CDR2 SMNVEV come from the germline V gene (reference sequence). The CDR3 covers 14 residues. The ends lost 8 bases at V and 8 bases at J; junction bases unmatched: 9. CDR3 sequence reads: CASGLGQGAGGYTF. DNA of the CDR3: TGTGCCAGCGGCCTGGGACAGGGGGCAGGAGGCTACACCTTC.